The rows below give T cell receptor beta chains drawn from one sample of a study of blood T cell repertoires in COVID-19. The data were produced by immunoSEQ multiplex PCR, yet TCRdb's version contains in-frame clones alone and is incomplete. The repertoire includes about 170,000 clones, around 93% of them detected once, and about 4.8% sits in the top ten. The material sequenced was peripheral blood. The receptors derive from a man aged 25-45 years with COVID-19, enrolled during active disease. CDR3s include the opening cysteine and the closing phenylalanine or tryptophan. A clone size is listed for some rows: how often the clone was seen (once, few, many), or a class if it is expanded.

V,size,CDR3
TRBV5-1,once,CASCSGTSGYGSYNEQFF
TRBV27,-,CASSLSTSVVYNEQFF
TRBV5-1,few,CASSLGGTKKNEQFF
TRBV29-1,-,CSVEVAGFYGYTF
TRBV28,-,CASSFQTSGGYTF
TRBV5-6,-,CASSVDRSYEQYF
TRBV7-2,-,CASSLRTNTEAFF
TRBV6-4,-,CASSLGQGYEQYF
TRBV28,-,CASSKGGSNYGYTF
TRBV19,-,CASSIGRRGLSNQPQHF
TRBV6-2/TRBV6-3,-,CASSYPREQTSSGANVLTF
TRBV7-8,-,CASSLILSTSGGARYNEQFF
TRBV18,-,CASSLQTGGSEKLFF
TRBV15,-,CATSRTGQGGPYSNQPQHF
TRBV2,-,CASSVMGQDHQPQHF
TRBV19,-,CASSTGGEGPQHF
TRBV28,once,CASSSRERGNQPQHF
TRBV23-1,-,CASTRGAGGEGFEAFF
TRBV7-2,once,CASSSGQGHNSPLHF
TRBV7-8,-,CASSLGRTGVTEAFF
TRBV4-2,-,CASSQEQGSGANVLTF
TRBV28,-,CASSFIYSLWAPTNEKLFF
TRBV6-5,-,CASSFGQGTEAFF
TRBV9,-,CASKRQGTGTGELFF
TRBV5-8,-,CATTSAGGVSTDTQYF
TRBV19,-,CAIRDRADYGYTF
TRBV21-1,-,CASSKGHRGSYNEQFF
TRBV18,-,CASSPLGQGAPGGQPQHF
TRBV10-3,-,CAISESGVLAPLHF
TRBV27,-,CASSFRRSNEQFF
TRBV7-2,once,CASSLVFRGLQPQHF
TRBV7-2,once,CASSPAQEDYGYTF
TRBV29-1,-,CSARTNFMNTEAFF
TRBV7-8,-,CASSLGGDRAVGYTF
TRBV9,-,CASSSTGDSYEQYF
TRBV3-1/TRBV3-2,-,CASSQPGLAGGETQYF
TRBV18,-,CASSPTTGDGYTF
TRBV7-2,-,CASSLDRGSVLTF
TRBV11-2,-,CASSLGETGDQETQYF
TRBV19,-,CASSRGQGANQPQHF
TRBV6-2/TRBV6-3,-,CASSYLEGQGGTEAFF
TRBV4-2,-,CASSPKWIAGETYEQYF
TRBV5-1,once,CASSLNRDRGRNYGYTF
TRBV3-1/TRBV3-2,-,CASSPTSGGSYEQYF
TRBV6-2/TRBV6-3,-,CASSNRGGVNTEAFF
TRBV12-3/TRBV12-4,-,CASSLEINEKLFF
TRBV12-5,-,CASGLVLNRDRHEQYF
TRBV7-2,-,CASSLGGNQETQYF
TRBV24-1,-,CATSDLKGASNQPQHF
TRBV6-2/TRBV6-3,-,CASSYVSSGGIQYF
TRBV27,-,CASSLITGVAKNIQYF
TRBV9,-,CASSVRTVSTDTQYF
TRBV5-1,once,CASSFLAEGLNEQFF
TRBV28,-,CASSSTSGRANTQYF
TRBV6-5,-,CASRPYRAGNYGYTF
TRBV4-2,-,CASSHMNTGELFF
TRBV27,-,CASSATGTATYSNQPQHF
TRBV19,once,CASRGEGLTSYEQYF
TRBV4-2,-,CASSQESGSISYNEQFF